This T cell receptor beta chain was sequenced during a study of spatial heterogeneity in lung cancer. As for the study in general: More beta-chain than alpha-chain sequences were consistently detected. In raw reads, more than nine appearances on average were recorded for each unique TCR and UMI combination.

MiXCR, applied by TCRdb to the 5' RACE reads, yields one record per CDR3 protein. The repertoire has some 40,000 distinct CDR3 sequences, approximately 3.1% of them found once; the top ten carry around 36%. This clonotype has a handful of counts. The time point: sample taken at primary tumor resection. The cohort: 65 to 80 early-stage, untreated non-small cell lung cancer patients. The input material, whole RNA from tumor, nontumor lung or frozen PBMC, was sequenced unsorted. Germline CDR1 is MNHEY and CDR2 is SVGEGT. V lost 10 bases, J lost 3 bases, and 13 bases lay in between. This CDR3 spans 12 amino acids.

The TCR was taken from a male donor with early-stage non-small cell lung cancer. The source was normal lung tissue next to the tumor, collected at surgery. The chain combines TRBV6-2 or TRBV6-3 with TRBJ2-7; D may correspond to TRBD1 or TRBD2 (5 bases each). The CDR3 bases are TGTGCCACCACGGGGCCATACTACGAGCAGTACTTC. This gives the protein CATTGPYYEQYF.